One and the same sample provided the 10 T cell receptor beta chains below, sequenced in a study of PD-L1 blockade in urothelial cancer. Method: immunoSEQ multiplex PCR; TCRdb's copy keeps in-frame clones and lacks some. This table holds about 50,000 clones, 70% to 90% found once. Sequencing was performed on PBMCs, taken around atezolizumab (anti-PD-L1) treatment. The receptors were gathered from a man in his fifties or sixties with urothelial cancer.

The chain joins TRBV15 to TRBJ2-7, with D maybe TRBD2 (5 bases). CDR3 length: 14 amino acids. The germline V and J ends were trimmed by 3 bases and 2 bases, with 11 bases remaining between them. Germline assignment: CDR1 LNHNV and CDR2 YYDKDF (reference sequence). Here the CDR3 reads CATSRGDGPYEQYF. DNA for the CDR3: TGTGCCACCAGCAGGGGAGACGGTCCCTACGAGCAGTACTTC.

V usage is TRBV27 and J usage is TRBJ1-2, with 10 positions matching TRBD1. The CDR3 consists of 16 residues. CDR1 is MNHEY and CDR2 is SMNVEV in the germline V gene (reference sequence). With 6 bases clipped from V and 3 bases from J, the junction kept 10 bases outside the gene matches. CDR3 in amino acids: CASRPLDRGRDYGYTF. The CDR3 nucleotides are TGTGCCAGCAGACCCCTCGACAGGGGGCGGGACTATGGCTACACCTTC.

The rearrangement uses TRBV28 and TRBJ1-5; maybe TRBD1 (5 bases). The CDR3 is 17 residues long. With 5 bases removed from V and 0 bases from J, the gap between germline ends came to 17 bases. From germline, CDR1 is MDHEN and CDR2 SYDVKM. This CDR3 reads CASSPGGGGNSNQPQHF. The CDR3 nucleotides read TGTGCCAGCAGTCCCGGTGGGGGGGGAAATAGCAATCAGCCCCAGCATTTT.

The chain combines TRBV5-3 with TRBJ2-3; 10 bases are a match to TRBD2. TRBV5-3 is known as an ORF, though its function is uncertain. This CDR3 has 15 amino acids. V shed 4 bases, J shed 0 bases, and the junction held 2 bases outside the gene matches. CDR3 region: CARSELAGSTDTQYF. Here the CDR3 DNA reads TGTGCCAGAAGCGAACTAGCGGGGAGCACAGATACGCAGTATTTT.

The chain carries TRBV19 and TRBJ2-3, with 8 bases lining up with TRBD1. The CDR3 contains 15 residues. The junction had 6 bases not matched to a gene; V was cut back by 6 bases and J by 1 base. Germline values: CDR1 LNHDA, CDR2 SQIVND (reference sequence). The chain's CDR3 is CASSTRGQGTDTQYF. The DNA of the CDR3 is TGTGCCAGTAGCACGAGGGGACAGGGCACAGATACGCAGTATTTT.

The CDR3 sequence is CASSPPRVRGYEQYF. CDR3 bases: TGTGCCAGCAGCCCACCCCGCGTCAGGGGGTACGAGCAGTACTTC. The genes are TRBV6-5 and TRBJ2-7; 7 nucleotides agree with TRBD1. Germline values: CDR1 MNHEY, CDR2 SVGAGI. Trimming removed 6 bases from V and 4 bases from J; junction bases left unmatched: 12. This CDR3 contains 15 residues.

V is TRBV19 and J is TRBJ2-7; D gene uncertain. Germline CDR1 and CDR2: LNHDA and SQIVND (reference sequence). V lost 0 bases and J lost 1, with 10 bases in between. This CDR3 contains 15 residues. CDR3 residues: CASSIDQTGSYEQYF. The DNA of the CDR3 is TGTGCCAGTAGTATAGATCAAACCGGTTCCTACGAGCAGTACTTC.

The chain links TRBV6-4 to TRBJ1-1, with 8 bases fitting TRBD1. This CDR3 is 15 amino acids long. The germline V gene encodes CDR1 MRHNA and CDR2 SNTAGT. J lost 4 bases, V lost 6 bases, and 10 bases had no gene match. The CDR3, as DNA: TGTGCCAGCAGAGATTCAGACAGGGGCACCACTGAAGCTTTCTTT. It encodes CASRDSDRGTTEAFF.

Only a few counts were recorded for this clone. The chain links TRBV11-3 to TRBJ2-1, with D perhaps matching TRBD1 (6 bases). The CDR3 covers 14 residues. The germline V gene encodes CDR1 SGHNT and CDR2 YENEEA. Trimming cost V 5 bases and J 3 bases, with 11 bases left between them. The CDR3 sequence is CASSPGAYYNEQFF. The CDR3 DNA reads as TGTGCCAGCAGCCCAGGGGCGTACTACAATGAGCAGTTCTTC.

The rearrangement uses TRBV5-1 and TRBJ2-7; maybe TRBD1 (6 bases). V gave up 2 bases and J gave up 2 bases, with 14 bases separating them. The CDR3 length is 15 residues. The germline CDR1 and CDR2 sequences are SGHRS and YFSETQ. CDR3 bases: TGCGCCAGCAGCTTTACAGGGTCAGCTACCTACGAGCAGTACTTC. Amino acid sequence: CASSFTGSATYEQYF.